The clone carrying this TCR beta chain was observed a few times. Its cognate antigen is unknown. TCRdb used MiXCR to reprocess the 5' RACE reads, holding one entry per CDR3 protein. The repertoire holds more than 300,000 distinct CDR3 sequences, with roughly an eighth as singletons. These data are taken from a study of T-cell memory formation after mild COVID-19. Study findings and constraints: Later expanders leaned CD4+, whereas clones that contracted between day 15 and 85 were balanced CD4/CD8. CD4+ contracting clones lay mainly in CM and EM, CD8+ ones in EMRA.

The V end was cut by 1 base, the J end by 5 bases, with 20 bases between. Germline lookup yields CDR1 MGHRA and CDR2 YSYEKL. This CDR3 has 17 residues. The source is a man aged 18-30 years who had mild COVID-19 (a few samples of this study predate the infection). Cell type and time point are not known. The chain combines TRBV4-1 with TRBJ2-5; perhaps TRBD2 as D (7 bases). Sequencing input: PBMCs or a T cell subset sorted from them (not recorded which). As DNA, the CDR3 is TGCGCCAGCAGCCAAGGGGTTTCACGGGGGGCCGGGGAGACCCAGTACTTC. Its translation: CASSQGVSRGAGETQYF.